The 5 T cell receptor beta chains presented below share a single source sample, sequenced in a study of blood T cell repertoires in COVID-19 (TCRdb year 2020). Libraries were prepared through the immunoSEQ multiplex PCR assay. The source is immuneACCESS, and TCRdb retained only in-frame sequences with V and J called. Part of the clones is not carried over; for the studies checked, unresolved V genes explain less than half of this, and the remainder is unexplained. The sample contains more than 250,000 clones, around 89% of them found a single time. Jointly, the top ten make up 1.5% to 2% of the sample. Sample: peripheral blood. These TCRs come from a woman in her 30s with COVID-19, enrolled during active disease.

The V call is TRBV5-4, the J call TRBJ1-2, with TRBD1 matching 7 bases. Germline lookup yields CDR1 SGHNT and CDR2 YYREEE (reference sequence). The CDR3 covers 12 residues. J lost 2 bases, V lost 9 bases, and 4 bases had no gene match. The CDR3 spells CATTGQNYGYTF. The CDR3 DNA is TGTGCCACCACGGGACAGAACTATGGCTACACCTTC.

The chain joins TRBV2 to TRBJ2-1; 10 nucleotides match TRBD1. Germline lookup yields CDR1 SNHLY and CDR2 FYNNEI. Losses at the gene ends were 9 bases for V and 3 bases for J; bases not matched to a gene: 11. The CDR3 totals 16 residues. The CDR3 DNA follows: TGTGCCAGTGCCGGATCCCGGGACAGGGGCTACAATGAGCAGTTCTTC. It encodes CASAGSRDRGYNEQFF.

The genes are TRBV6-4 and TRBJ2-2; perhaps TRBD1 as D (6 bases). Per the germline V gene, CDR1 is MRHNA and CDR2 is SNTAGT. Trimming left V 4 bases short and J 7 bases short, with 13 bases between. This CDR3 contains 14 residues. In DNA form, the CDR3 reads TGTGCCAGCAGTGCCCAGGGGTTAGACGGGGAGCTGTTTTTT. Its protein is CASSAQGLDGELFF.

J is TRBJ2-3 and V is TRBV5-1, with 9 bases identical to TRBD1. V lost 4 bases, J lost 5 bases, and 8 bases stayed unmatched. Germline assignment: CDR1 SGHRS and CDR2 YFSETQ. The CDR3 is made up of 15 amino acids. DNA of the CDR3: TGCGCCAGCAGCCTGGGGACAGGGTCGGGAGATACGCAGTATTTT. Translated, it gives CASSLGTGSGDTQYF.

In its sample, this clone was seen a few times. This chain connects TRBV5-6 to TRBJ2-1, with D maybe TRBD2 (5 bases). In germline, CDR1 is SGHDT, CDR2 YYEEEE. V lost 3 bases and J 6 bases, leaving 7 bases between the germline ends. CDR3 length: 12 residues. DNA for the CDR3: TGTGCCAGCAGCTGGCTAGCCAATGAGCAGTTCTTC. It translates to CASSWLANEQFF. Together with reference TRBV5-6 and TRBJ2-1, the CDR3 gives the full variable domain: DAGVTQSPTHLIKTRGQQVTLRCSPKSGHDTVSWYQQALGQGPQFIFQYYEEEERQRGNFPDRFSGHQFPNYSSELNVNALLLGDSALYLCASSWLANEQFFGPGTRLTVL.